This entry features one T cell receptor beta chain sequence. What it recognizes is unknown. Every bit of the isolated RNA underwent reverse transcription, so sequencing read expressed TCRB transcripts. Measured with immunoSEQ multiplex PCR; TCRdb has only the in-frame clones, and not every one. Of fewer than 25,000 clones in the sample, approximately 69% are singletons; the top ten hold less than 4.5%. The V end lost 1 base, the J end lost 0 bases, and 6 bases lay between the germline ends. CDR3 length: 14 amino acids. CDR1 is SGDLS, CDR2 YYNGEE, per germline. This sample was included in a study of beta chain features in type 1 diabetes. Whole-study findings and limits: All four CD4+ subsets of Type 1 diabetes patients contained TCRB CDR3s that were moderately but significantly shorter.

Sorting produced populations that all topped 95% purity. Material for sequencing was Tregs from blood. This clonotype was sampled from a man aged 18 to 30 with type 1 diabetes. The chain links TRBV9 to TRBJ2-3, with D uncertain. The CDR3 sequence is CASSVQYSTDTQYF. CDR3 nucleotides: TGTGCCAGCAGCGTACAGTACAGCACAGATACGCAGTATTTT.